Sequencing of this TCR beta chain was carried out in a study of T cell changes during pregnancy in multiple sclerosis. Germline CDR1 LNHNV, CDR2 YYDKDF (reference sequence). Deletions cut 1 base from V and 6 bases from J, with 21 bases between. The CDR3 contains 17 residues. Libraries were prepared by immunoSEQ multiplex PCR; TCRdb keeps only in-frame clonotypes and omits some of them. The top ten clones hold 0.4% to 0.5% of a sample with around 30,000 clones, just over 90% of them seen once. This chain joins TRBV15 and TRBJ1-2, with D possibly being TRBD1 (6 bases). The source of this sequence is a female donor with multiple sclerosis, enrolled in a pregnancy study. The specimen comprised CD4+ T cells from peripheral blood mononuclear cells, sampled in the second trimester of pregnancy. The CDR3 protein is CATSRGSNRVAGDGYTF. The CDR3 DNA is TGTGCCACCAGCAGAGGGTCCAACAGGGTCGCAGGGGATGGCTACACCTTC. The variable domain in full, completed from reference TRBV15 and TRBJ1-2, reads DAMVIQNPRYQVTQFGKPVTLSCSQTLNHNVMYWYQQKSSQAPKLLFHYYDKDFNNEADTPDNFQSRRPNTSFCFLDIRSPGLGDTAMYLCATSRGSNRVAGDGYTFGSGTRLTVV.